Sequencing of this T cell receptor (beta chain) was carried out in a study of blood T cell repertoires in COVID-19. Study in general: Specimens from acute and convalescent COVID-19 originated in the United States, Italy and Spain. From T cells, B-cell-depleted T cells, or PBMCs came the material, which was cDNA or gDNA.

Authors' processing steps: For nucleated cells, counts were estimated from reference gene primer amplification. The method was immunoSEQ multiplex PCR; TCRdb's version includes in-frame clones alone and lacks a portion of them. The V and J calls and the clone size are those of that table, but D and trimming were determined from the DNA. This table holds under 300,000 clones, approximately 91% found once. The germline V and J ends were trimmed by 4 bases and 3 bases, with 13 bases remaining between them. CDR3 length: 15 amino acids. From germline, CDR1 is LNHDA and CDR2 SQIVND (reference sequence). The receptor comes from a man aged 50-60 years with acute or convalescent COVID-19. The chain is built from TRBV19 and TRBJ2-1; D gene unclear. Sequencing used peripheral blood. The CDR3 DNA follows: TGTGCCAGTAGTAATTTGGTATCGGGCTACAATGAGCAGTTCTTC. The encoded protein is CASSNLVSGYNEQFF.